The source of this T cell receptor beta chain is a study of blood T cell repertoires in COVID-19. For the study at large: PBMCs, B-cell-depleted T cells, or T cells provided the cDNA or gDNA that made up the material.

In the source study's methods: Estimates of nucleated cell counts were drawn from the amplification of reference gene primers. The protocol was immunoSEQ multiplex PCR, while the TCRdb copy is restricted to in-frame clones and leaves out a portion. That table is the source of V, J and clone size, and D and trimming were worked out from the DNA. The table lists 210,000 or so clones, 80% to 90% of them singletons. There are 14 residues in the CDR3. Per the germline V gene, CDR1 is SEHNR and CDR2 is FQNEAQ (reference sequence). V gave up 3 bases and J gave up 1 base, with 9 bases separating them. This TCR came from a woman aged 45-65 years with acute or convalescent COVID-19. V usage is TRBV7-9 and J usage is TRBJ1-1; D remains ambiguous. The sequenced material came from peripheral blood. This chain's CDR3 is CASSFLTENTEAFF. The CDR3 nucleotides are TGTGCCAGCAGCTTTCTTACAGAGAACACTGAAGCTTTCTTT.